One TCR beta chain is described in this entry. Its antigen is not known. A read error may account for a junction end that differs from germline. Germline values: CDR1 SGHTA, CDR2 FQGTGA. The CDR3 spans 17 residues. This entry comes from a study of T cells in Graves' hyperthyroidism and ophthalmopathy. Findings and limits, study-wide: Appearing also in blood were most of the thyroid clonotypes expanded above 0.001.

Authors of the study amplified TCR beta CDR3 regions from RNA transcripts. HTBI primers were employed in a first-round RT-PCR of the TCR CDR3. TCRdb used MiXCR to reprocess the multiplex PCR reads, holding one entry per CDR3 protein. The repertoire holds about 840,000 distinct CDR3 sequences, with approximately 40% as singletons. This TCR was recovered from a man between 18 and 35 years old with Graves' hyperthyroidism. This chain joins TRBV7-3 and TRBJ2-7; 11 bases line up with TRBD2. Sequenced sample: blood. Here the CDR3 DNA reads TGTGCCAGCAGCCTCACTAGCGGGGGTCCTCTTTTCTACAAGCAGTACTTC. This gives the protein CASSLTSGGPLFYKQYF.